This TCR beta chain was profiled in a study of beta chain features in type 1 diabetes. In the study overall: Regarding age, gender and cell yields, patients proved similar to healthy donors. Findings and limits, study-wide: Lower insertion and higher deletion counts appeared at VDJ junctions in type 1 diabetes patients.

Worth noting for this clone: No antigen is known for it.

The study reverse transcribed the entire isolated RNA, so it sequenced expressed TCRB transcripts. Method: immunoSEQ multiplex PCR; TCRdb's copy keeps in-frame clones and lacks some. The table includes fewer than 350,000 clones, around 19% detected once. Deletions cut 3 bases from V and 4 bases from J, with 3 bases between. The CDR3 length is 10 residues. From germline, CDR1 is GTSNPN and CDR2 SVGIG (reference sequence). Material for sequencing was naive CD4+ T cells from blood. This receptor was taken from a woman aged 18-29 years in good health. V usage is TRBV30 and J usage is TRBJ2-5; D unresolved. The CDR3 DNA sequence: TGTGCCTGGAGGGCAGAGACCCAGTACTTC. It codes for CAWRAETQYF. Variable domain in full (rest from reference TRBV30 and TRBJ2-5): SQTIHQWPATLVQPVGSPLSLECTVEGTSNPNLYWYRQAAGRGLQLLFYSVGIGQISSEVPQNLSASRPQDRQFILSSKKLLLSDSGFYLCAWRAETQYFGPGTRLLVL.